The following is a T cell receptor beta chain sequence with its context. Its antigen is not identified. This entry comes from a study of glioma-infiltrating T cells. V dropped 5 bases and J dropped 8 bases, with 13 bases sitting between them. CDR3 size: 13 residues. Germline CDR1 reads SGHNT; CDR2 reads YENEEA. The iRepertoire nested amplicon-rescue multiplex PCR amplified TCR alpha and beta CDR3s from RNA. For one-step reverse transcription and amplification, about 90-450 ng of tissue mRNA or PBMC total RNA was used. TCRdb fed the multiplex PCR reads into MiXCR, producing one record per CDR3 protein. This table has about 110,000 distinct CDR3 sequences, around a quarter appearing once. Notes on the study in general: Non-neoplastic patients had below-expected tissue-blood divergence, while all gliomas exceeded expectation. Very few CDR3 sequences were shared between tissue and blood.

The receptor comes from a human donor with low-grade glioma or glioblastoma, undergoing nonglioma brain surgery, or in good health (not recorded which). The sample consisted of glioma tissue, nonneoplastic brain tissue, or PBMCs (not recorded which). The chain is built from TRBV11-3 and TRBJ1-3; D unclear. CDR3 in amino acids: CASSPAPEDTIYF. Here the CDR3 DNA reads TGTGCCAGCAGCCCAGCTCCGGAAGACACCATATATTTT.